This TCR beta chain stems from a study of blood T cells in healthy people across ages. General study results and limits: The long-lived group displayed more naive CD4+ cells, plus higher diversity, than the aged donors did.

V was cut by 6 bases and J by 1 base, with 14 bases left in between. From germline, CDR1 is SGHRS and CDR2 YFSETQ. The CDR3 is 14 amino acids. Drawn from each donor were ten milliliters of peripheral blood. As to this clonotype: The antigen remains undetermined.

Alongside a J-beta primer mix, a sample-barcoded 5' primer served in a second PCR lasting about 7 to 12 cycles. A template-switch adaptor containing 12 random nucleotides labeled each cDNA molecule. Using its own MiXCR run on the 5' RACE reads, TCRdb lists one record per CDR3 protein. The profile shows 350,000 to 450,000 distinct CDR3 sequences, about half of them singletons. The V gene is TRBV5-1, the J gene TRBJ2-7; D may be TRBD2 (6 bases). This clonotype was obtained from a man aged 55 to 69 in good health. The sequencing input was blood. CDR3 region: CASKREEESYEQYF. DNA for the CDR3: TGCGCCAGCAAAAGGGAGGAGGAATCCTACGAGCAGTACTTC.